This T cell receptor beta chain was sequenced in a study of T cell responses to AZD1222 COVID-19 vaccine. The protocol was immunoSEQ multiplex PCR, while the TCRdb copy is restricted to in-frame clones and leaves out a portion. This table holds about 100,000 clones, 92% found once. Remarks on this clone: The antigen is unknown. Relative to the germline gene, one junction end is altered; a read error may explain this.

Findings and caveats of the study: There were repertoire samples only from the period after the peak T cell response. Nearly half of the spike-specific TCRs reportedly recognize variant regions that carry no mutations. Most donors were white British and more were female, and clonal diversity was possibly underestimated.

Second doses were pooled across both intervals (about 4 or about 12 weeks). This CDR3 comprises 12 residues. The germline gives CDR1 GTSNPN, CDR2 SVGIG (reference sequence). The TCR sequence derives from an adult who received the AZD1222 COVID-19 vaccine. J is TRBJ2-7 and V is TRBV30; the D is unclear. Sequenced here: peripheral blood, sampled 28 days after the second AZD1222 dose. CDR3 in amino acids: CAWSVPPGQVDF. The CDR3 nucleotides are TGTGCCTGGAGTGTACCCCCGGGCCAAGTCGACTTC.